A selection of T cell receptor beta chains follows, all from one sample in a study of vaccination effects on CD4 cells after COVID-19. Measured with immunoSEQ multiplex PCR; TCRdb has only the in-frame clones, and not every one. The top ten clones hold around 26% of a sample with 11,000 to 15,000 clones, 75% to 80% of them seen once. Their specific antigens are unknown. The sequences come from CD4+ T cells from PBMCs cultured with HCoV-NL63 spike peptides, collected after COVID-19 vaccination. The source is a human donor who had a prior SARS-CoV-2 infection. Each CDR3 is given with its conserved first and last residue. D genes are given only for firm matches. Some rows have no size entry. The others give once, few or many, or a class for an expanded clone.

CDR3 protein: CATNYRGGEETQYF; CDR3 DNA: TGTGCCACAAACTATCGCGGGGGGGAAGAGACCCAGTACTTC; D gene: TRBD2; V gene: TRBV7-2; J gene: TRBJ2-5; clone size: once
CDR3 protein: CASKDPNYGYTF; CDR3 DNA: TGTGCCAGCAAGGACCCTAACTATGGCTACACCTTC; D gene: -; V gene: TRBV2; J gene: TRBJ1-2; clone size: -
CDR3 protein: CASSFGLAGGPQETQYF; CDR3 DNA: TGCGCCAGCAGCTTCGGACTAGCGGGGGGGCCCCAAGAGACCCAGTACTTC; D gene: TRBD2; V gene: TRBV5-1; J gene: TRBJ2-5; clone size: -
CDR3 protein: CASSFLRGYGYTF; CDR3 DNA: TGTGCCAGCAGTTTTCTACGGGGCTATGGCTACACCTTC; D gene: -; V gene: TRBV12-3/TRBV12-4; J gene: TRBJ1-2; clone size: -
CDR3 protein: CASNQGGSPLHF; CDR3 DNA: TGTGCCAGCAACCAGGGGGGTTCACCCCTCCACTTT; D gene: TRBD1; V gene: TRBV12-3/TRBV12-4; J gene: TRBJ1-6; clone size: -
CDR3 protein: CASSPTASNQPQHF; CDR3 DNA: TGTGCCAGCAGCCCGACAGCTAGCAATCAGCCCCAGCATTTT; D gene: -; V gene: TRBV5-5; J gene: TRBJ1-5; clone size: -
CDR3 protein: CASSPTAIFEKLFF; CDR3 DNA: TGCGCCAGCAGCCCGACTGCAATATTTGAAAAACTGTTTTTT; D gene: -; V gene: TRBV5-1; J gene: TRBJ1-4; clone size: -
CDR3 protein: CAISDSGGDGYGYTF; CDR3 DNA: TGTGCCATCAGTGATTCAGGGGGCGACGGCTATGGCTACACCTTC; D gene: TRBD1; V gene: TRBV10-3; J gene: TRBJ1-2; clone size: -
CDR3 protein: CASAGQDTGELFF; CDR3 DNA: TGCGCCAGCGCGGGACAGGATACCGGGGAGCTGTTTTTT; D gene: TRBD1; V gene: TRBV5-1; J gene: TRBJ2-2; clone size: -
CDR3 protein: CASGLISLFF; CDR3 DNA: TGTGCCAGCGGTTTAATTAGTCTGTTCTTC; D gene: -; V gene: TRBV3-1/TRBV3-2; J gene: TRBJ2-1; clone size: -
CDR3 protein: CASSSSQGGGEKLFF; CDR3 DNA: TGTGCCAGCAGCTCAAGTCAAGGGGGAGGTGAAAAACTGTTTTTT; D gene: -; V gene: TRBV3-1/TRBV3-2; J gene: TRBJ1-4; clone size: -
CDR3 protein: CASSLGYGSGRADTGELFF; CDR3 DNA: TGTGCCAGCAGCTTGGGATACGGTAGCGGGAGGGCCGACACCGGGGAGCTGTTTTTT; D gene: TRBD2; V gene: TRBV5-4; J gene: TRBJ2-2; clone size: -
CDR3 protein: CAWSVLGIPWTQYF; CDR3 DNA: TGTGCCTGGAGTGTACTAGGGATCCCCTGGACCCAGTACTTC; D gene: -; V gene: TRBV30; J gene: TRBJ2-5; clone size: once
CDR3 protein: CASSPVLGYGGYTF; CDR3 DNA: TGTGCCAGCAGCCCGGTCCTGGGCTATGGCGGCTACACCTTC; D gene: -; V gene: TRBV7-2; J gene: TRBJ1-2; clone size: -
CDR3 protein: CAWSWRGTGGYGYTF; CDR3 DNA: TGTGCCTGGAGTTGGAGGGGGACAGGGGGATATGGCTACACCTTC; D gene: TRBD1; V gene: TRBV30; J gene: TRBJ1-2; clone size: -
CDR3 protein: CASSQGYLVRGEQFF; CDR3 DNA: TGTGCCAGCAGCCAAGGCTATCTGGTTAGGGGTGAGCAGTTCTTC; D gene: -; V gene: TRBV3-1/TRBV3-2; J gene: TRBJ2-1; clone size: -
CDR3 protein: CASSVAGYSYEQYF; CDR3 DNA: TGTGCCAGCAGCGTAGCGGGGTACTCCTACGAGCAGTACTTC; D gene: -; V gene: TRBV9; J gene: TRBJ2-7; clone size: once
CDR3 protein: CASSPLGPGADTQYF; CDR3 DNA: TGTGCCAGCTCACCACTCGGTCCGGGGGCGGATACGCAGTATTTT; D gene: -; V gene: TRBV18; J gene: TRBJ2-3; clone size: -
CDR3 protein: CASSYSHGNTGELFF; CDR3 DNA: TGTGCCAGCAGTTACTCGCACGGTAACACCGGGGAGCTGTTTTTT; D gene: -; V gene: TRBV6-5; J gene: TRBJ2-2; clone size: -
CDR3 protein: CAISEGQPSGETQYF; CDR3 DNA: TGTGCCATCAGTGAGGGACAGCCCTCGGGAGAGACCCAGTACTTC; D gene: -; V gene: TRBV10-3; J gene: TRBJ2-5; clone size: -
CDR3 protein: CASSEQGVDTGELFF; CDR3 DNA: TGTGCCAGCAGTGAACAGGGCGTAGACACCGGGGAGCTGTTTTTT; D gene: -; V gene: TRBV6-1; J gene: TRBJ2-2; clone size: -
CDR3 protein: CASSLGQGEEPQHF; CDR3 DNA: TGCGCCAGCAGCTTGGGACAGGGAGAGGAGCCCCAGCATTTT; D gene: TRBD1; V gene: TRBV5-1; J gene: TRBJ1-5; clone size: -
CDR3 protein: CASSQDRLVVYSYNEQFF; CDR3 DNA: TGTGCCAGCAGCCAAGATCGACTAGTAGTCTACTCCTACAATGAGCAGTTCTTC; D gene: -; V gene: TRBV3-1/TRBV3-2; J gene: TRBJ2-1; clone size: -
CDR3 protein: CASSLLTPSGNTIYF; CDR3 DNA: TGTGCCAGCAGCTTACTTACACCCTCTGGAAACACCATATATTTT; D gene: -; V gene: TRBV5-6; J gene: TRBJ1-3; clone size: large
CDR3 protein: CASSYGTSGYEQYF; CDR3 DNA: TGTGCCAGCAGTTACGGGACTAGCGGTTACGAGCAGTACTTC; D gene: TRBD2; V gene: TRBV6-2/TRBV6-3; J gene: TRBJ2-7; clone size: -
CDR3 protein: CASSGGTRNQPQHF; CDR3 DNA: TGTGCCAGCAGTGGAGGGACAAGGAATCAGCCCCAGCATTTT; D gene: -; V gene: TRBV2; J gene: TRBJ1-5; clone size: -
CDR3 protein: CASSVGSREGPNEQFF; CDR3 DNA: TGTGCCAGCAGCGTAGGGTCGCGGGAGGGCCCCAATGAGCAGTTCTTC; D gene: TRBD2; V gene: TRBV9; J gene: TRBJ2-1; clone size: -
CDR3 protein: CASSYPIPLLAPGQETQYF; CDR3 DNA: TGTGCCAGCAGTTACCCGATACCTCTACTAGCGCCGGGACAAGAGACCCAGTACTTC; D gene: TRBD2; V gene: TRBV6-2/TRBV6-3; J gene: TRBJ2-5; clone size: -
CDR3 protein: CASSLGGVSQPQHF; CDR3 DNA: TGCGCCAGCAGCTTAGGGGGTGTCAGTCAGCCCCAGCATTTT; D gene: -; V gene: TRBV5-1; J gene: TRBJ1-5; clone size: -
CDR3 protein: CASSSSLTGGSGNTIYF; CDR3 DNA: TGTGCCAGCAGCTCCTCCTTGACAGGGGGCTCTGGAAACACCATATATTTT; D gene: TRBD1; V gene: TRBV5-4; J gene: TRBJ1-3; clone size: -
CDR3 protein: CASSVGTSGTQYF; CDR3 DNA: TGTGCCAGCAGCGTTGGGACTAGCGGTACGCAGTATTTT; D gene: TRBD2; V gene: TRBV9; J gene: TRBJ2-3; clone size: -
CDR3 protein: CASSMYRRGWREKLFF; CDR3 DNA: TGTGCCAGCAGCATGTACAGGCGGGGCTGGAGAGAAAAACTGTTTTTT; D gene: -; V gene: TRBV11-2; J gene: TRBJ1-4; clone size: -
CDR3 protein: CASSWTVNTGELFF; CDR3 DNA: TGTGCCAGCAGTTGGACGGTGAACACCGGGGAGCTGTTTTTT; D gene: -; V gene: TRBV28; J gene: TRBJ2-2; clone size: -
CDR3 protein: CASSRGTSGYSYEQYF; CDR3 DNA: TGTGCCAGCAGCCGAGGGACTAGCGGGTATTCCTACGAGCAGTACTTC; D gene: TRBD2; V gene: TRBV7-8; J gene: TRBJ2-7; clone size: -
CDR3 protein: CASSLQGETQYF; CDR3 DNA: TGTGCCAGCAGCTTACAGGGTGAGACCCAGTACTTC; D gene: -; V gene: TRBV25-1; J gene: TRBJ2-5; clone size: few
CDR3 protein: CASSIRATNYGYTF; CDR3 DNA: TGTGCCAGTAGTATCAGGGCTACTAACTATGGCTACACCTTC; D gene: -; V gene: TRBV19; J gene: TRBJ1-2; clone size: -
CDR3 protein: CASSDAGNQPQHF; CDR3 DNA: TGTGCCAGCAGTGACGCGGGGAATCAGCCCCAGCATTTT; D gene: -; V gene: TRBV6-1; J gene: TRBJ1-5; clone size: -
CDR3 protein: CASRTGSGETQYF; CDR3 DNA: TGCGCCAGCAGGACAGGGTCAGGGGAGACCCAGTACTTC; D gene: TRBD1; V gene: TRBV5-1; J gene: TRBJ2-5; clone size: -